The rows below give T cell receptor beta chains drawn from one sample of a study of blood T cell repertoires in COVID-19. Produced via immunoSEQ multiplex PCR; TCRdb's table is partial and in-frame only. The sample lists approximately 81,000 clones, roughly 91% seen once, with 0.95% to 1.5% in the top ten. Specimen: PBMCs or T cells enriched from blood (not recorded which). Receptors were obtained from a woman in her fifties or sixties with acute COVID-19. Both conserved end residues are part of each CDR3. The D gene is left open where the match is weak. Not all rows give a size; the values are once, few, many and, for expanded clones, a class.

d_call	clone_size	v_call	j_call	cdr3_nt	cdr3_aa
TRBD2	once	TRBV30	TRBJ2-1	TGTGCCTGGGGGAAAGGACTAGCGCAGTATGAGCAGTTCTTC	CAWGKGLAQYEQFF
TRBD2	.	TRBV7-9	TRBJ2-1	TGTGCCAGCAGCCCCGCGGGACTAGCGGACAATGAGCAGTTCTTC	CASSPAGLADNEQFF
TRBD1	.	TRBV2	TRBJ1-2	TGTGCCAGCGATCAGGGGGTGGGAGTTAATGGCTACACCTTC	CASDQGVGVNGYTF
TRBD1	.	TRBV19	TRBJ1-5	TGTGCCAGTAGTCGCGGGGGTGGGACAGGGGTCCAGCCCCAGCATTTT	CASSRGGGTGVQPQHF
TRBD1	once	TRBV5-1	TRBJ1-1	TGCGCCAGCAGCTTCCGGACAGGGAACACTGAAGCTTTCTTT	CASSFRTGNTEAFF
.	.	TRBV18	TRBJ1-1	TGTGCCAGCTCACGGGACTCCCAGAACACTGAAGCTTTCTTT	CASSRDSQNTEAFF
TRBD1	.	TRBV29-1	TRBJ2-7	TGCAGCGTGGCCCGGACAGGGGGATCCTACGAGCAGTACTTC	CSVARTGGSYEQYF
.	.	TRBV2	TRBJ2-5	TGTGCCAGCAGTGCGGGAGTGGAGACCCAGTACTTC	CASSAGVETQYF
.	.	TRBV11-2	TRBJ1-1	TGTGCCAGCAGCCGAAACTACATGAACACTGAAGCTTTCTTT	CASSRNYMNTEAFF
.	.	TRBV28	TRBJ1-5	TGTGCCAGCAGTCCATCCGGGGGTAAATCTCGGCAGCCCCAGCATTTT	CASSPSGGKSRQPQHF
TRBD2	.	TRBV28	TRBJ2-1	TGTGCCAGCAGTTCCTCAGGACTAGCGGGAGCTTGGTTCTTC	CASSSSGLAGAWFF
.	.	TRBV4-2	TRBJ2-1	TGTGCCAGCAGCCTTAGCGGAGGGAGCTCCTACAATGAGCAGTTCTTC	CASSLSGGSSYNEQFF
.	.	TRBV30	TRBJ1-4	TGTGCCTGGAGTGGACAGACTAATGAAAAACTGTTTTTT	CAWSGQTNEKLFF
TRBD1	.	TRBV6-5	TRBJ2-3	TGTGCCAGCAGCCCAGGACAGGGAGGCGCAGATACGCAGTATTTT	CASSPGQGGADTQYF
TRBD2	.	TRBV7-6	TRBJ2-7	TGTGCCAGCAGCCTCTCTAGCGGGAGGGAGTACGAGCAGTACTTC	CASSLSSGREYEQYF
.	.	TRBV11-3	TRBJ1-3	TGTGCCAGCTCTAGACGGGTCTCTGGAAACACCATATATTTT	CASSRRVSGNTIYF
.	.	TRBV11-1	TRBJ2-5	TGTGCCAGCAGCTTAGGACTGCGGGAGACCCAGTACTTC	CASSLGLRETQYF
TRBD1	.	TRBV6-5	TRBJ1-3	TGTGCCAGCTCCCGACAGGGGACAAACACCATATATTTT	CASSRQGTNTIYF
TRBD1	.	TRBV19	TRBJ2-2	TGTGCCAGTAGACCGACAGGGACCACCGGGGAGCTGTTTTTT	CASRPTGTTGELFF
.	.	TRBV29-1	TRBJ1-2	TGCAGCGTCGAAGACCCAGGGAAGTACACCTTC	CSVEDPGKYTF
.	.	TRBV6-2/TRBV6-3	TRBJ1-2	TGTGCCAGCAGTTTCAGTCCACAGTTCTATGGCTACACCTTC	CASSFSPQFYGYTF
.	.	TRBV2	TRBJ1-2	TGTGCCAGCAGTGAGGGTGTGGTATGGCAGGCCCAAGACACCTTC	CASSEGVVWQAQDTF
TRBD1	.	TRBV5-5	TRBJ1-2	TGTGCCAGCAGCCCCCGGGACAGGCGCAATGGCTACACCTTC	CASSPRDRRNGYTF
TRBD1	.	TRBV10-3	TRBJ1-1	TGTGCCACGGGACAGGCGGAGGACACTGAAGCTTTCTTT	CATGQAEDTEAFF
.	.	TRBV5-8	TRBJ2-7	TGTGCCAGCAGCTTGGCGGGGAGGAGGCAGTACTTC	CASSLAGRRQYF
TRBD2	.	TRBV30	TRBJ2-6	TGTGCCTGGAGCGGGAGGGGACCACGCTCTGGGGCCAACGTCCTGACTTTC	CAWSGRGPRSGANVLTF